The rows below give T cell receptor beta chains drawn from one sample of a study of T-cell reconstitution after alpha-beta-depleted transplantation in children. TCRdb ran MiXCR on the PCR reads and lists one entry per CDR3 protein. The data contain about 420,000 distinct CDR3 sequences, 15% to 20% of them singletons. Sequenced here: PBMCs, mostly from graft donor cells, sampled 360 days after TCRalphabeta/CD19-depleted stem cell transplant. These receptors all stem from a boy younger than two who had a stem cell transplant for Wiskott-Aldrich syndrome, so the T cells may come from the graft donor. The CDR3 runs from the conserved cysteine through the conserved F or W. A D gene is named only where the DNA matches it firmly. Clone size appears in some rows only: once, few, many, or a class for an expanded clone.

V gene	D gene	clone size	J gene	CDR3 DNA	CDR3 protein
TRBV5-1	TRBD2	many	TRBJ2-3	TGCGCCAGCAGCTTGGCGGGGGGGGCAGATACGCAGTATTTT	CASSLAGGADTQYF
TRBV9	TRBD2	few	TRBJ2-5	TGTGCCAGCAGCTTCCGACTAGCGGGAGGGCCGGGGGAGACCCAGTACTTC	CASSFRLAGGPGETQYF
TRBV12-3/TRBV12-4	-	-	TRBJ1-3	TGTGCCAGCAGTATTCCAGGGTACGGAAACACCATATATTTT	CASSIPGYGNTIYF
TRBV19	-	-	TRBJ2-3	TGTGCCAGTAGTACGGGGAGACGCAGCGGCACAGATACGCAGTATTTT	CASSTGRRSGTDTQYF
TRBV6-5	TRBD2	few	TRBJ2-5	TGTGCCAGCAGTTACTCGCCGGGACTAGCGGGGGGAGAGACCCAGTACTTC	CASSYSPGLAGGETQYF
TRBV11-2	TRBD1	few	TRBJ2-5	TGTGCCAGCAGCGTCCCGTACAGGGGAGAAGAGACCCAGTACTTC	CASSVPYRGEETQYF
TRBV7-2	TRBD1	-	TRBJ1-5	TGTGCCAGCAGCTTACGGACAGGGAAGGGCAATCAGCCCCAGCATTTT	CASSLRTGKGNQPQHF
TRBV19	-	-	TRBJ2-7	TGTGCCAGTAGGCCACAGGGATCGTTCGACGAGCAGTACTTC	CASRPQGSFDEQYF
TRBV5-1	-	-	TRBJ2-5	TGCGCCAGCAGCGCCGACAGGACTTGGTACTTC	CASSADRTWYF
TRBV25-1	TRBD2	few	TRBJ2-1	TGTGCCAGCAGTGAAATTGGCGGGGGCTACAATGAGCAGTTCTTC	CASSEIGGGYNEQFF
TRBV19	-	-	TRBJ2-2	TGTGCCAGTAGTATGGCTAGGACTTCGGAGCTGTTTTTT	CASSMARTSELFF
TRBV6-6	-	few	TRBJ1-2	TGTGCCAGCAGTTACTCTAATGGGTATGGCTACACCTTC	CASSYSNGYGYTF
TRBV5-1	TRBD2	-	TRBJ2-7	TGCGCCAGCAGCTTGGAGCGGGGGGGCCTCGGAATGGAGCAGTACTTC	CASSLERGGLGMEQYF
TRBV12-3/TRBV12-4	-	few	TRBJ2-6	TGTGCCAGCACCCTCAGGGATGGGGCCAACGTCCTGACTTTC	CASTLRDGANVLTF
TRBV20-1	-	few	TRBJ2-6	TGCAGTGCTAGAACTGGAGCCAACGTCCTGACTTTC	CSARTGANVLTF
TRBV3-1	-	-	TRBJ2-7	TGTGCCAGCAGCCAAACTGGGGGACAACTACGGAACGAGCAGTACTTC	CASSQTGGQLRNEQYF
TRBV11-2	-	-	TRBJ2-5	TGTGCCAGCCTGAGACCGGGTAGGCAAGAGACCCAGTACTTC	CASLRPGRQETQYF
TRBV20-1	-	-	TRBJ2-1	TGCAGTGCTAGAATTAGCGGAACCTACAATGAGCAGTTCTTC	CSARISGTYNEQFF